The 19 T cell receptor beta chains below come from one sample, sequenced in a study of T cell repertoires in cytomegalovirus infection. TCRdb used MiXCR to reprocess the reads, holding one entry per CDR3 protein. The sample has 300,000 to 400,000 distinct CDR3 sequences; 20% to 25% are singletons. No antigen has been identified for these receptors. Sequenced here: cultured PBMCs, sampled from culture after CMV antigen stimulation. The source is a human donor in good health (CMV status not recorded). Some clones in this sample may be carry-over from other donors' samples.

This CDR3 is CASYRGQGAEKLFF. DNA for the CDR3: TGTGCCAGCTACCGGGGACAGGGGGCGGAAAAACTGTTTTTT. This chain links TRBV6-8 with TRBJ1-4; 12 bases fit TRBD1. V was clipped by 8 bases and J by 8 bases; unmatched bases: 6. The CDR3 contains 14 residues. Looked up from germline, CDR1 is MNHGY and CDR2 is SAAAGT.

The rearrangement uses TRBV5-4 and TRBJ2-1; D may correspond to TRBD1 or TRBD2 (5 bases each). The CDR3 has 17 amino acids. CDR1 SGHNT and CDR2 YYREEE come from the germline V gene (reference sequence). V was clipped by 1 base and J by 3 bases, with 17 bases between them. The CDR3 loop reads CASSLPLGTGNYNEQFF. Here the CDR3 DNA reads TGTGCCAGCAGCTTGCCACTCGGGACGGGTAACTACAATGAGCAGTTCTTC.

The gene calls are TRBV6-2 or TRBV6-3 and TRBJ2-1; TRBD2 aligns across 10 bases. The CDR3 runs to 16 residues. CDR1 and CDR2 from the germline V gene are MNHEY and SVGEGT. V was pared by 8 bases and J by 2 bases, with 9 bases of the junction left unmatched. The CDR3, as DNA: TGTGCCAGCCGCCTCCTCCTAGCGGGGGCCTACAATGAGCAGTTCTTC. It encodes CASRLLLAGAYNEQFF.

This clonotype was counted a single time. This chain joins TRBV4-2 and TRBJ1-1; TRBD1 aligns across 8 bases. The trim removed 0 bases at V and 1 base at J, leaving 1 base unmatched. The CDR3 covers 15 residues. Looked up from germline, CDR1 is LGHNA and CDR2 is YNFKEQ. CDR3 sequence (DNA): TGTGCCAGCAGCCAAGAAACAGGGGGGAACACTGAAGCTTTCTTT. Its translation: CASSQETGGNTEAFF.

This clonotype was counted ten times or more. The rearrangement uses TRBV12-3 or TRBV12-4 and TRBJ2-2, with TRBD2 matching 7 bases. V shed 3 bases, J shed 4 bases, and the junction held 8 bases outside the gene matches. The CDR3 extends over 16 amino acids. The CDR3 is CASSFGAGAFTGELFF. The CDR3, as DNA: TGTGCCAGCAGTTTCGGGGCGGGAGCTTTCACCGGGGAGCTGTTTTTT.

In this sample, this clonotype turned up many times. The CDR3 protein is CASSPRLAMNTYSSYNEQFF. DNA of the CDR3: TGTGCCAGCAGCCCCAGACTAGCGATGAACACCTACAGCTCCTACAATGAGCAGTTCTTC. The chain couples TRBV7-9 to TRBJ2-1, with 8 bases lining up with TRBD2. Trimming took 5 bases from V and 0 from J; bases not matched to a gene: 18. CDR3 length: 20 amino acids. Germline V gene sequence: CDR1 SEHNR, CDR2 FQNEAQ (reference sequence).

CDR3 sequence: CATSRESIGQGNQPQHF. The CDR3 DNA reads as TGTGCCACCAGCAGAGAATCGATTGGACAGGGGAATCAGCCCCAGCATTTT. This sequence joins TRBV15 and TRBJ1-5, with TRBD1 matching 9 bases. The germline gives CDR1 LNHNV, CDR2 YYDKDF (reference sequence). This CDR3 has 17 residues. Losses at the gene ends were 0 bases for V and 4 bases for J; bases not matched to a gene: 7. Filled out from reference TRBV15 and TRBJ1-5, the complete variable domain reads DAMVIQNPRYQVTQFGKPVTLSCSQTLNHNVMYWYQQKSSQAPKLLFHYYDKDFNNEADTPDNFQSRRPNTSFCFLDIRSPGLGDTAMYLCATSRESIGQGNQPQHFGDGTRLSIL.

This clonotype came up a few times. The chain carries TRBV12-3 or TRBV12-4 and TRBJ1-4; D gene unclear. This CDR3 region has 15 residues. Between the trimmed V and J ends, which lost 6 bases and 3 bases, there was a span of 14 bases. The DNA of the CDR3 is TGTGCCAGCAGGTCTACCTCGGCGGCTAATGAAAAACTGTTTTTT. It translates to CASRSTSAANEKLFF.

The genes are TRBV20-1 and TRBJ2-1, with 12 bases fitting TRBD2. CDR1 and CDR2 from the germline V gene are DFQATT and SNEGSKA (reference sequence). The CDR3 is 17 amino acids. With 4 bases clipped from V and 0 bases from J, the junction kept 7 bases outside the gene matches. The CDR3 nucleotides are TGCAGTGCTAAGCCCGGGACTAGCGGGTACTCCTACAATGAGCAGTTCTTC. As protein: CSAKPGTSGYSYNEQFF.

This clonotype has only a few counts. The J gene is TRBJ2-3, the V gene TRBV7-2, with D tentatively TRBD2 (5 bases). Trimming removed 3 bases at V and 2 bases at J, with 9 bases between. The CDR3 is 14 amino acids. Germline assignment: CDR1 SGHTA and CDR2 FQGNSA. CDR3 bases: TGTGCCAGCAGCTTGAGACTATTCACAGATACGCAGTATTTT. It codes for CASSLRLFTDTQYF.

The rearrangement uses TRBV19 and TRBJ2-1, with 8 bases fitting TRBD2. V lost 3 bases, J lost 2 bases, and 6 bases stayed unmatched. Germline loops: CDR1 LNHDA, CDR2 SQIVND (reference sequence). This CDR3 region has 16 residues. The CDR3 coding sequence is TGTGCCAGTAGTATCGCGGTAGCGGGAACCTACAATGAGCAGTTCTTC. It is translated as CASSIAVAGTYNEQFF.

The chain joins TRBV5-1 to TRBJ2-7, with a tentative D call TRBD1 (6 bases). V was cut by 4 bases and J by 0 bases, with 11 bases left in between. The CDR3 has 14 amino acids. The germline V gene encodes CDR1 SGHRS and CDR2 YFSETQ. CDR3 DNA: TGCGCCAGCAGCGTTAGACAGGACTCCTACGAGCAGTACTTC. Its translation: CASSVRQDSYEQYF.

This chain joins TRBV10-3 and TRBJ2-7, with D perhaps TRBD2 (6 bases). Germline CDR1 is ENHRY and CDR2 is SYGVKD. Trimming removed 0 bases from V and 0 bases from J, with 9 bases in between. This CDR3 region has 15 residues. CDR3 sequence (DNA): TGTGCCATCAGTGAGTCCACGGGACTCTCCTACGAGCAGTACTTC. Protein: CAISESTGLSYEQYF.

This clonotype has only one observation. This could be a read error, since a much larger clone is one nucleotide away. The V and J genes are TRBV7-2 and TRBJ2-1; the D is unclear. CDR1 is SGHTA, CDR2 FQGNSA, per germline. This CDR3 spans 12 amino acids. Trimming pared 5 bases from V and 10 bases from J, leaving 12 bases between. This chain's CDR3 is CASSGFAEEQFF. The DNA of the CDR3 is TGTGCCAGCAGCGGATTTGCGGAGGAGCAGTTCTTC.

The chain carries TRBV28 and TRBJ2-6, with no clear D. Trimming shortened V by 5 bases and J by 7 bases, and 12 bases separated the two germline ends. CDR1 and CDR2 (germline): MDHEN, SYDVKM. This CDR3 is 14 amino acids long. The CDR3 DNA reads TGTGCCAGCAGTATCCAGGCAGGAGCCAACGTCCTGACTTTC. It encodes CASSIQAGANVLTF. The full variable domain, completed using reference TRBV28 and TRBJ2-6, is DVKVTQSSRYLVKRTGEKVFLECVQDMDHENMFWYRQDPGLGLRLIYFSYDVKMKEKGDIPEGYSVSREKKERFSLILESASTNQTSMYLCASSIQAGANVLTFGAGSRLTVL.

The V call is TRBV11-3, the J call TRBJ2-1; 12 bases align to TRBD2. V shed 5 bases, J shed 6 bases, and the junction held 8 bases outside the gene matches. This CDR3 is 16 amino acids long. Germline CDR1 is SGHNT and CDR2 is YENEEA. The CDR3 sequence: CASSPGLAGQSNEQFF. The CDR3 DNA reads TGTGCCAGCAGCCCGGGACTAGCGGGTCAGTCCAATGAGCAGTTCTTC.

In the case of this clonotype: At one of its ends the junction is not consistent with the germline gene, which may arise from a read error. This sequence joins TRBV7-2 and TRBJ2-5, with D possibly TRBD1 on 6 matching bases. Germline CDR1 is SGHTA and CDR2 is FQGNSA. This CDR3 region has 13 residues. CDR3 residues: CASSPGVGVTQYF. DNA for the CDR3: TGTGCCAGCAGCCCAGGGGTTGGAGTGACCCAGTACTTT.

This clonotype appeared once. The chain is built from TRBV7-9 and TRBJ2-3; D gene uncertain. V was shortened by 0 bases and J by 4 bases, with 8 bases between the two germline ends. From germline, CDR1 is SEHNR and CDR2 FQNEAQ (reference sequence). This CDR3 region has 14 residues. The CDR3 protein is CASSLAQPPDTQYF. The CDR3, as DNA: TGTGCCAGCAGCTTAGCACAGCCCCCAGATACGCAGTATTTT.

V is TRBV19 and J is TRBJ1-1, with TRBD1 matching 8 bases. The CDR3 has 13 amino acids. Germline values: CDR1 LNHDA, CDR2 SQIVND (reference sequence). V lost 2 bases to trimming and J lost 7 bases; unmatched junction nucleotides: 3. Here the CDR3 reads CASSIQQGGEAFF. The CDR3 nucleotides read TGTGCCAGTAGTATACAACAGGGGGGTGAAGCTTTCTTT.